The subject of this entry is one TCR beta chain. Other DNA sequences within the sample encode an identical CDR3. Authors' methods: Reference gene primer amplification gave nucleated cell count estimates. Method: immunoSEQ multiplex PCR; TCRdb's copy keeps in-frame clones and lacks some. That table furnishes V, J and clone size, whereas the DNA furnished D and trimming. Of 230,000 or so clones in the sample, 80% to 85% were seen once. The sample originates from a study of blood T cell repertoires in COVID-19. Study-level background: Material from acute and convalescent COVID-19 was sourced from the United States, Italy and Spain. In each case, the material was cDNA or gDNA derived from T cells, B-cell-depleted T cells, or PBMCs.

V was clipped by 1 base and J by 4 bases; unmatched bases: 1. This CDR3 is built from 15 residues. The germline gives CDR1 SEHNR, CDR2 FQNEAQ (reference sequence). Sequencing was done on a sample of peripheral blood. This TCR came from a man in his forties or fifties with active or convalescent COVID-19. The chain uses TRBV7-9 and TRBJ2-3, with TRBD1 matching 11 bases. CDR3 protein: CASSLGTGGADTQYF. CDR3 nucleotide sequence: TGTGCCAGCAGCTTAGGGACAGGGGGCGCAGATACGCAGTATTTT.